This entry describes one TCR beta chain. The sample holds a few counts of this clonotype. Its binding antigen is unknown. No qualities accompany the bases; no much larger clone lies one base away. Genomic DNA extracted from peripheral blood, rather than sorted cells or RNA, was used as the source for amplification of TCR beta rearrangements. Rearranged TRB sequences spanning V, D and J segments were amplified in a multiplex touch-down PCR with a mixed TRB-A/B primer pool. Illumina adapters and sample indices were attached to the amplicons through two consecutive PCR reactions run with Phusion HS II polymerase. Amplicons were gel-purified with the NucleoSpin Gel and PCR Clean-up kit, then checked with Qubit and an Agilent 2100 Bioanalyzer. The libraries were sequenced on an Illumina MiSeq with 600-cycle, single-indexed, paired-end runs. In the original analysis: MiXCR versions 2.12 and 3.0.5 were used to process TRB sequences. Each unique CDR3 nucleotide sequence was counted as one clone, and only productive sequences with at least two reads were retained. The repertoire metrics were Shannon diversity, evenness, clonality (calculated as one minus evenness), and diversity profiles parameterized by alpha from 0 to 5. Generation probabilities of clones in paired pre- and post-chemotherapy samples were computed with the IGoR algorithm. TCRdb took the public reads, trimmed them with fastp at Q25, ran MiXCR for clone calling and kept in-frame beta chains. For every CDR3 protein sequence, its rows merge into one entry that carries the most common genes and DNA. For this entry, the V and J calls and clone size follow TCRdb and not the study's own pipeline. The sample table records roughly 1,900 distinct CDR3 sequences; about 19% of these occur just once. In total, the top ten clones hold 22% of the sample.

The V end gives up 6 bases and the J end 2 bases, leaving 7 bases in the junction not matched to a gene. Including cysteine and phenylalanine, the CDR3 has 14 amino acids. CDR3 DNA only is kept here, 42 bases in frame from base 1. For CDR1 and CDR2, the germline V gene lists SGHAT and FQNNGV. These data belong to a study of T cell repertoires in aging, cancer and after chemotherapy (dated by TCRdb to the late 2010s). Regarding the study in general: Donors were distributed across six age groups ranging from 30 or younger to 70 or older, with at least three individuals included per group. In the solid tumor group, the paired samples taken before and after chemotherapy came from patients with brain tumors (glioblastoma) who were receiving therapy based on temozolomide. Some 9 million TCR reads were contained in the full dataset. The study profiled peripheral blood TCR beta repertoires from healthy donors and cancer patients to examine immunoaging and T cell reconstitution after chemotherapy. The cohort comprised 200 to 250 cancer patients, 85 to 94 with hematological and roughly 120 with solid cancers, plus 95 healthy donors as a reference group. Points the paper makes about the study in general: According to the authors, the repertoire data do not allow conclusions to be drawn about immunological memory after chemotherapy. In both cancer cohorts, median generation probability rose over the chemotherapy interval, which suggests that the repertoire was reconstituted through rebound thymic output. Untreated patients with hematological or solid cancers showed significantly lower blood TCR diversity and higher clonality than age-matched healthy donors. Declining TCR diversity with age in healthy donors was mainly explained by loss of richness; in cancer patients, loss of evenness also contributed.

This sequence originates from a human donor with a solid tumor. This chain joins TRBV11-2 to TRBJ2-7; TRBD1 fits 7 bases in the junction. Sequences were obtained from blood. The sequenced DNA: TGTGCCAGCAGGTCCGGGACAGCTACCTACGAGCAGTACTTC. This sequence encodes CASRSGTATYEQYF.